A single sample gave rise to the 25 T cell receptor beta chains below, sequenced in a study of blood T cell repertoires in COVID-19. The data were produced by immunoSEQ multiplex PCR, yet TCRdb's version contains in-frame clones alone and is incomplete. The profile shows about 86,000 clones, 85% of them singletons. Sequencing was carried out using peripheral blood. The receptors derive from a man aged 50-60 years with acute or convalescent COVID-19.

The chain recombines TRBV6-5 with TRBJ1-2; D is undetermined. The CDR3 sequence is 13 residues long. In germline, CDR1 is MNHEY, CDR2 SVGAGI. Between the trimmed V and J ends, which lost 4 bases and 2 bases, there was a span of 8 bases. CDR3 sequence (DNA): TGTGCCAGCAGTTCGGTCTCAAACTATGGCTACACCTTC. It translates to CASSSVSNYGYTF.

In this sample, this clone turned up a few times. The rearrangement links TRBV9 to TRBJ2-2; 8 bases are a match to TRBD1. Germline CDR1 reads SGDLS; CDR2 reads YYNGEE. This CDR3 is built from 15 residues. The V and J ends lost 0 bases and 4 bases, in that order; junction bases with no gene match: 2. CDR3 loop: CASSVGDRTTGELFF. In DNA, the CDR3 is TGTGCCAGCAGCGTAGGGGACAGGACCACCGGGGAGCTGTTTTTT.

This chain connects TRBV18 to TRBJ2-2; D possibly corresponds to TRBD1 (5 bases). Trimming left V 6 bases short and J 4 bases short, with 9 bases between. The CDR3 totals 13 residues. CDR1 is KGHSH, CDR2 LQKENI, per germline. CDR3 nucleotides: TGTGCCAGCTCGGGCGACAGCACCGGGGAGCTGTTTTTT. Amino acids: CASSGDSTGELFF. The full variable domain, with the rest looked up from reference TRBV18 and TRBJ2-2, is NAGVMQNPRHLVRRRGQEARLRCSPMKGHSHVYWYRQLPEEGLKFMVYLQKENIIDESGMPKERFSAEFPKEGPSILRIQQVVRGDSAAYFCASSGDSTGELFFGEGSRLTVL.

This sequence joins TRBV11-2 and TRBJ2-3, with D possibly matching TRBD2 (5 bases). Germline-derived CDR1 and CDR2 are SGHAT and FQNNGV. V was shortened by 8 bases and J by 4 bases, with 10 bases between the two germline ends. The CDR3 extends over 12 amino acids. CDR3 in amino acids: CASGWGADTQYF. Written as DNA, the CDR3 is TGTGCCAGCGGATGGGGAGCAGATACGCAGTATTTT.

The J gene is TRBJ1-6, the V gene TRBV28; D is perhaps TRBD1 (6 bases). The CDR3 is made up of 16 amino acids. Germline V lookup: CDR1 MDHEN, CDR2 SYDVKM. Trimming pared 6 bases from V and 7 bases from J, leaving 19 bases between. CDR3 loop: CASSHLNRDRNSPLHF. The CDR3 coding sequence is TGTGCCAGCAGCCATCTCAACAGGGATAGGAATTCACCCCTCCACTTT.

V gene TRBV19 combines with J gene TRBJ1-4; tentative D call: TRBD1 (6 bases). The V and J ends lost 4 bases and 0 bases respectively, with 12 bases between them. The CDR3 length is 16 residues. The germline V gene has CDR1 LNHDA and CDR2 SQIVND (reference sequence). In DNA, the CDR3 is TGTGCCAGTAGTACTCCCGACAGGACAACTAATGAAAAACTGTTTTTT. As protein: CASSTPDRTTNEKLFF.

The V gene is TRBV2, the J gene TRBJ2-3, with D unresolved. The germline gives CDR1 SNHLY, CDR2 FYNNEI. The germline V and J ends were trimmed by 0 bases and 7 bases, with 5 bases remaining between them. The CDR3 has 12 amino acids. CDR3 nucleotides: TGTGCCAGCAGTGAAGCGCGGAATACGCAGTATTTT. Amino acids: CASSEARNTQYF.

J is TRBJ2-7 and V is TRBV6-5, with a tentative D call TRBD2 (5 bases). V lost 4 bases, J lost 0 bases, and 13 bases lay in between. The CDR3 spans 15 residues. The germline V gene has CDR1 MNHEY and CDR2 SVGAGI. CDR3: CASSSGYVSSYEQYF. The CDR3, as DNA: TGTGCCAGCAGTTCGGGATATGTGAGCTCCTACGAGCAGTACTTC.

The rearrangement joins TRBV7-9 to TRBJ1-1; D unclear. Trimming removed 5 bases from V and 0 bases from J, with 16 bases in between. There are 16 residues in the CDR3. CDR1 is SEHNR, CDR2 FQNEAQ, per germline (reference sequence). The CDR3 sequence: CASSPVGVDVNTEAFF. In DNA form, the CDR3 reads TGTGCCAGCAGCCCAGTCGGGGTGGACGTGAACACTGAAGCTTTCTTT.

The chain links TRBV5-8 to TRBJ2-2; 7 bases agree with TRBD1. After removal of 0 bases from V and 1 base from J, the junction contained 0 bases not matched to a gene. The CDR3 runs 15 residues. The germline V gene has CDR1 SGHTS and CDR2 YDEGEE. The CDR3 nucleotides read TGTGCCAGCAGCTTGGGACAGGGGAACACCGGGGAGCTGTTTTTT. Protein product: CASSLGQGNTGELFF.

The rearrangement joins TRBV3-1 (or the pseudogene TRBV3-2) to TRBJ1-1, with D possibly matching TRBD1 (6 bases). V lost 1 base to trimming and J lost 9 bases, with 18 bases between them. The CDR3 extends over 15 amino acids. The V gene's germline CDR1 is LGHDT and CDR2 YNNKEL (reference sequence). As DNA, the CDR3 is TGTGCCAGCAGCCAAGGGGCACTGAGGACAGCCAAAGCTTTCTTT. Its translation is CASSQGALRTAKAFF.

The chain links TRBV19 to TRBJ2-7; D is undetermined. V was cut by 5 bases and J by 6 bases, with 17 bases left in between. Germline-derived CDR1 and CDR2 are LNHDA and SQIVND (reference sequence). The CDR3 sequence is 14 residues long. The CDR3 bases are TGTGCCAGTAGTTTATTTCCTACCGGTTCCGAGCAGTACTTC. It yields the protein CASSLFPTGSEQYF.

This clone was seen a single time. The chain couples TRBV6-6 to TRBJ2-2; the D gene is possibly TRBD1 (5 bases). This CDR3 has 16 residues. Trimming pared 0 bases from V and 7 bases from J, leaving 15 bases between. Germline loops: CDR1 MNHNY, CDR2 SVGAGI (reference sequence). CDR3 coding DNA: TGTGCCAGCAGTTACTCCGTTCAGCCCCAGGGCGGGGAGCTGTTTTTT. It is translated as CASSYSVQPQGGELFF.

The chain employs TRBV7-9 and TRBJ2-5, with D perhaps TRBD2 (5 bases). The CDR3 length is 15 residues. Germline CDR1 and CDR2: SEHNR and FQNEAQ (reference sequence). The ends were cut back, 7 bases at V and 0 bases at J, with 15 bases in the middle. DNA for the CDR3: TGTGCCAGCACCGGCTACAAGGGAGACCAAGAGACCCAGTACTTC. Its protein product is CASTGYKGDQETQYF.

This clone was seen a single time. The V call is TRBV30, the J call TRBJ2-7, with 7 bases aligning to TRBD1. Germline CDR1 is GTSNPN and CDR2 is SVGIG (reference sequence). J lost 12 bases, V lost 4 bases, and 18 bases had no gene match. The length of the CDR3 is 14 residues. This chain's CDR3 is CAWIGTALTGPPYF. CDR3 sequence (DNA): TGTGCCTGGATCGGGACAGCGCTCACTGGACCTCCGTACTTC.

This clone showed up just once. The chain uses TRBV7-9 and TRBJ1-5, with D perhaps TRBD1 (6 bases). V dropped 1 base and J dropped 9 bases, with 13 bases sitting between them. CDR1 is SEHNR, CDR2 FQNEAQ, per germline (reference sequence). CDR3 length: 14 amino acids. The CDR3 here is CASSLGQVEGPQHF. Here the CDR3 DNA reads TGTGCCAGCAGCTTAGGACAGGTCGAGGGGCCCCAGCATTTT.

The genes are TRBV3-1 (or the pseudogene TRBV3-2) and TRBJ2-4; unclear D gene. This CDR3 region has 14 residues. The V and J ends lost 1 base and 0 bases respectively, with 4 bases between them. Germline assignment: CDR1 LGHDT and CDR2 YNNKEL (reference sequence). The CDR3 loop reads CASSQAGAKNIQYF. In nucleotides, the CDR3 is TGTGCCAGCAGCCAAGCGGGAGCCAAAAACATTCAGTACTTC.

In this sample, this clone turned up once. The chain uses TRBV27 and TRBJ1-1; D unresolved. CDR1 is MNHEY and CDR2 is SMNVEV in the germline V gene (reference sequence). This CDR3 has 13 residues. Trimming removed 6 bases at V and 4 bases at J, with 12 bases between. CDR3 in amino acids: CASSPQIGTEAFF. The CDR3 coding sequence is TGTGCCAGCAGCCCCCAGATTGGCACTGAAGCTTTCTTT.

This clone was seen once. The rearrangement joins TRBV6-5 to TRBJ2-3; 10 positions agree with TRBD2. CDR1 is MNHEY, CDR2 SVGAGI, per germline. The CDR3 length is 13 residues. V lost 10 bases, J lost 4 bases, and 5 bases stayed unmatched. The CDR3 protein is CATRTSGSDTQYF. CDR3 coding DNA: TGTGCCACCCGGACTAGCGGATCAGATACGCAGTATTTT.

The V gene is TRBV30, the J gene TRBJ1-3, with a possible D match to TRBD1 (5 bases). CDR3 length: 15 amino acids. The V gene lost 0 bases and the J gene lost 0 bases, with 9 bases spanning the gap. Germline V gene lookup returns CDR1 GTSNPN and CDR2 SVGIG (reference sequence). Here the CDR3 DNA reads TGTGCCTGGAGTGTTGGACAATCCTCTGGAAACACCATATATTTT. Encoded protein: CAWSVGQSSGNTIYF.

The chain links TRBV27 to TRBJ2-1, with 8 bases that match TRBD1. Germline CDR1 MNHEY, CDR2 SMNVEV (reference sequence). V lost 0 bases to trimming and J lost 9 bases; unmatched junction nucleotides: 4. The CDR3 loop spans 14 amino acids. The CDR3 DNA follows: TGTGCCAGCAGTTTATCCGGACAGGGAATTGAGCAGTTCTTC. It yields the protein CASSLSGQGIEQFF.

The CDR3 coding sequence is TGTGCCTGGAGTCCGGGAGATGAAAAACTGTTTTTT. As protein: CAWSPGDEKLFF. This chain uses TRBV30 with TRBJ1-4; D is unclear. The V gene lost 2 bases and the J gene lost 6 bases, with 7 bases spanning the gap. This CDR3 has 12 amino acids. Germline CDR1 is GTSNPN and CDR2 is SVGIG (reference sequence).

This clone occurred once. CDR3 in amino acids: CASSQGRVQSSTDTQYF. The CDR3 DNA sequence: TGCGCCAGCAGCCAAGGGCGGGTCCAGAGTAGCACAGATACGCAGTATTTT. V usage is TRBV4-1 and J usage is TRBJ2-3; the D gene is possibly TRBD2 (5 bases). The V end lost 1 base, the J end lost 0 bases, and 14 bases lay between the germline ends. The CDR3 sequence is 17 residues long. Germline V gene data show CDR1 as MGHRA and CDR2 as YSYEKL.

J is TRBJ1-1 and V is TRBV27; tentative D call: TRBD1 (6 bases). The CDR3 extends over 13 amino acids. Germline V gives CDR1 MNHEY, CDR2 SMNVEV (reference sequence). V was trimmed by 6 bases and J by 3 bases, leaving 11 bases between them. The CDR3 reads CASRITGHTEAFF. CDR3 nucleotides: TGTGCCAGCAGGATAACAGGGCACACTGAAGCTTTCTTT.

V and J are TRBV2 and TRBJ1-2, with 7 bases fitting TRBD1. Germline V gene sequence: CDR1 SNHLY, CDR2 FYNNEI. With V trimmed by 4 bases and J by 0 bases, 5 bases remained unmatched. The CDR3 consists of 15 residues. The CDR3 sequence: CASSGPGTANYGYTF. Here the CDR3 DNA reads TGTGCCAGCAGTGGGCCCGGGACAGCTAACTATGGCTACACCTTC.